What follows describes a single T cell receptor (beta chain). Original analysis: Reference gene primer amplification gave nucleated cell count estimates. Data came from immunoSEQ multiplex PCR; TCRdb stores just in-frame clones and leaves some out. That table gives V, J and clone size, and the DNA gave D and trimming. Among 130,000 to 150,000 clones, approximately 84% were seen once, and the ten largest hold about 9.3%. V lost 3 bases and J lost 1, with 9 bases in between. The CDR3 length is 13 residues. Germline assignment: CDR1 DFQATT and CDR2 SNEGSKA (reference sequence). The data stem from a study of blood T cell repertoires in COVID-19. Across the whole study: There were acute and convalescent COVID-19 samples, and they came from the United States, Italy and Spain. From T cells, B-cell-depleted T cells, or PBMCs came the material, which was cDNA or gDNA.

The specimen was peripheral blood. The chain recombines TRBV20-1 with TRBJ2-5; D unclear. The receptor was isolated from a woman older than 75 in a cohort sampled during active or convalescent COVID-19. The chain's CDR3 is CSASIQPQETQYF. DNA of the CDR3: TGCAGTGCTAGTATACAGCCCCAAGAGACCCAGTACTTC.